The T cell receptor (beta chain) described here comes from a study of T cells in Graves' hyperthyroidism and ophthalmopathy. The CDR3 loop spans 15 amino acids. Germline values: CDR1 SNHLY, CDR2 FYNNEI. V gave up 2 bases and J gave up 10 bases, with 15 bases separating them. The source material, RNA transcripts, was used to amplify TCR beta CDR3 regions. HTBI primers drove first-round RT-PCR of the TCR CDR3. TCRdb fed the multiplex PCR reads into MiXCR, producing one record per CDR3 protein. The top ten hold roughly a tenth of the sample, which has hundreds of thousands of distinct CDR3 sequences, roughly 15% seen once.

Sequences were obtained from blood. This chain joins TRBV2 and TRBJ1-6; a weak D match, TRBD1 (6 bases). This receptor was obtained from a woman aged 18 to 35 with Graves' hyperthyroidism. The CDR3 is CASSESELGGSPLHF. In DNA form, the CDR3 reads TGTGCCAGCAGTGAAAGCGAGCTCGGGGGCTCACCCCTCCACTTT.